The present T cell receptor (beta chain) was sequenced within a study of post-analysis software for immune sequencing data. Findings and limits, study-wide: With TRBV5-6, TRBV5-1 and TRBV20-1 included, roughly five TRBV segments were more frequent in patients than in controls. Multiple sclerosis patients showed significantly lower normalized Chao1 diversity than controls did.

Germline lookup yields CDR1 KGHSH and CDR2 LQKENI. V was trimmed by 3 bases and J by 6 bases, leaving 21 bases between them. The CDR3 spans 16 residues. TCR beta cDNA libraries included unique molecular identifiers. The yield from about 1 to 10 million T cells was around 500,000 cDNA molecules in total. MiXCR was run by TCRdb on the PCR reads, yielding one entry per CDR3 protein. The table includes 650,000 to 850,000 distinct CDR3 sequences, roughly 58% detected once. This clonotype was picked up many times. Its cognate antigen is unknown. A much larger clonotype is one base distant, so this may be a read error.

The clonotype comes from a girl aged 10-17 years with multiple sclerosis. The rearrangement uses TRBV18 and TRBJ2-7; possible D gene TRBD1, 7 bases. Sequencing was done on a sample of blood. The CDR3 region has the DNA TGTGCCAGCTCACCTACCGGAGGGGGCGCCTGGGGCGAGCAGTACTTC. Translated: CASSPTGGGAWGEQYF.